This entry lists 18 T cell receptor beta chains sequenced from one sample in a study of PD-1 blockade in classical Hodgkin lymphoma. Time point specified: cycle 4 day 1 (C4D1), after 6 weeks of nivolumab. Every patient relapsed after autologous stem cell transplantation, and brentuximab vedotin exposure varied. TCRdb's copy holds only in-frame clones and misses some; the assay was immunoSEQ multiplex PCR. This sample has some 19,000 clones, with around 81% found just once. Sequenced material: peripheral blood mononuclear cells (PBMCs), taken before the fourth cycle of nivolumab. Receptor source: a human donor with classical Hodgkin lymphoma.

The V gene is TRBV5-1, the J gene TRBJ2-1, with D unresolved. Trimming left V 0 bases short and J 7 bases short, with 17 bases between. The germline gives CDR1 SGHRS, CDR2 YFSETQ. The CDR3 is 16 amino acids. CDR3 nucleotide sequence: TGCGCCAGCAGCTTGGGGGTTCGACTGGCGGTAAATGAGCAGTTCTTC. It encodes CASSLGVRLAVNEQFF.

The rearrangement uses TRBV5-1 and TRBJ1-2; D not certain. This CDR3 comprises 16 residues. The germline gives CDR1 SGHRS, CDR2 YFSETQ. The V end was cut by 0 bases, the J end by 5 bases, with 17 bases between. This chain's CDR3 is CASSLDAGPGPYGYTF. CDR3 bases: TGCGCCAGCAGCTTGGACGCGGGCCCTGGCCCTTATGGCTACACCTTC.

In its sample, this clone was seen once. This chain joins TRBV5-1 and TRBJ2-2, with a possible D match to TRBD2 (5 bases). Between the trimmed V and J ends, which lost 4 bases and 0 bases, there was a span of 10 bases. Germline assignment: CDR1 SGHRS and CDR2 YFSETQ. The CDR3 sequence is 15 residues long. The CDR3 DNA follows: TGCGCCAGCAGCGAGACTACCGCGAACACCGGGGAGCTGTTTTTT. Residues: CASSETTANTGELFF.

This clone was detected only once. This rearrangement joins TRBV13 to TRBJ2-5; possible D gene TRBD1, 6 bases. Per germline, CDR1 PRHDT and CDR2 FYEKMQ (reference sequence). The CDR3 spans 16 residues. V was clipped by 0 bases and J by 2 bases, with 13 bases between them. The DNA for the CDR3 is TGTGCCAGCAGCTTAGGGGCAGGACAGTATCAAGAGACCCAGTACTTC. Amino acids: CASSLGAGQYQETQYF.

The DNA of the CDR3 is TGTGCCAGCAGCAAAGCGACGGTGGGGGAGACCCAGTACTTC. Encoded protein: CASSKATVGETQYF. This chain joins TRBV21-1 and TRBJ2-5. TRBV21-1 is reported as a pseudogene. This CDR3 comprises 14 residues.

The rearrangement links TRBV2 to TRBJ2-1, with 8 bases aligning to TRBD2. CDR1 is SNHLY and CDR2 is FYNNEI in the germline V gene. V lost 7 bases to trimming and J lost 3 bases; unmatched junction nucleotides: 8. The CDR3 covers 15 residues. Here the CDR3 reads CASTTFSGIYNEQFF. DNA of the CDR3: TGTGCCAGCACTACATTTAGCGGGATCTACAATGAGCAGTTCTTC.

The V and J genes are TRBV2 and TRBJ1-1; D is uncertain. The germline V gene has CDR1 SNHLY and CDR2 FYNNEI. The CDR3 consists of 13 residues. Trimming took off 4 bases at V and 1 base at J, with 7 bases between the two ends. CDR3 nucleotide sequence: TGTGCCAGCAGTGTAGTTGAGAACACTGAAGCTTTCTTT. The encoded protein is CASSVVENTEAFF.

This chain connects TRBV19 to TRBJ2-3; D is possibly TRBD1 (6 bases). Between the trimmed V and J ends, which lost 5 bases and 4 bases, there was a span of 16 bases. The CDR3 loop spans 15 amino acids. The germline V gene has CDR1 LNHDA and CDR2 SQIVND (reference sequence). CDR3 protein: CASSHSRTGPDTQYF. The CDR3, as DNA: TGTGCCAGTAGTCACTCCCGCACAGGGCCAGATACGCAGTATTTT.

This clone has only a few counts. The CDR3 DNA sequence: TGTGCCAGCAGCCGACTGAATTCACCCCTCCACTTT. This encodes CASSRLNSPLHF. V is TRBV2 and J is TRBJ1-6; no clear D gene. The V end was cut by 6 bases, the J end by 7 bases, with 7 bases between. This CDR3 spans 12 amino acids. Germline V gene lookup returns CDR1 SNHLY and CDR2 FYNNEI.

This clone has a single count. V gene TRBV25-1 combines with J gene TRBJ2-3; D not resolved. The germline CDR1 and CDR2 sequences are MGHDK and SYGVNS. Trimming took off 3 bases at V and 4 bases at J, with 5 bases between the two ends. This CDR3 comprises 12 residues. The CDR3 reads CASSDLADTQYF. CDR3 bases: TGTGCCAGCAGTGACCTAGCAGATACGCAGTATTTT.

The chain employs TRBV5-1 and TRBJ1-1; D may be TRBD1 (6 bases). CDR1 and CDR2 (germline): SGHRS, YFSETQ. The CDR3 has 14 amino acids. Trimming pared 4 bases from V and 5 bases from J, leaving 15 bases between. This CDR3 is CASSGTGLPTEAFF. The CDR3 nucleotides are TGCGCCAGCAGCGGAACAGGGCTCCCGACTGAAGCTTTCTTT.

The rearrangement links TRBV6-1 to TRBJ2-7; TRBD2 is a possible D gene (5 bases). Germline lookup yields CDR1 MNHNS and CDR2 SASEGT. This CDR3 region has 20 residues. Trimming shortened V by 1 base and J by 3 bases, and 28 bases separated the two germline ends. CDR3 sequence reads: CASSEVGDWKNSIPFYEQYV. CDR3 DNA: TGTGCCAGCAGTGAAGTGGGAGACTGGAAAAATAGCATCCCGTTCTACGAGCAGTACGTC.

This clone was recorded a few times. This rearrangement joins TRBV7-9 to TRBJ2-2; the D gene is possibly TRBD1 (6 bases). Trimming cost V 5 bases and J 1 base, with 14 bases left between them. CDR1 SEHNR and CDR2 FQNEAQ come from the germline V gene (reference sequence). CDR3 length: 16 residues. CDR3 residues: CASSPRRGGNTGELFF. CDR3 sequence (DNA): TGTGCCAGCAGCCCCCGAAGAGGGGGGAACACCGGGGAGCTGTTTTTT.

V is TRBV4-2 and J is TRBJ2-2; D not certain. The CDR3 has 17 amino acids. V lost 0 bases and J lost 4, with 15 bases in between. Germline CDR1 reads LGHNA; CDR2 reads YNFKEQ. DNA of the CDR3: TGTGCCAGCAGCCAAGAATCCCCGCCGGTTGTCACCGGGGAGCTGTTTTTT. Translation: CASSQESPPVVTGELFF.

Within the sample, this clone is medium-sized. Here the CDR3 DNA reads TGTGCCAGCAGTGAGAGTCCGAGCTCCTACAATGAGCAGTTCTTC. Its protein is CASSESPSSYNEQFF. The rearrangement links TRBV6-1 to TRBJ2-1; no clear D gene. Trimming pared 3 bases from V and 0 bases from J, leaving 9 bases between. Germline V gene data show CDR1 as MNHNS and CDR2 as SASEGT. CDR3 length equals 15 residues.

A word on this clone: At one end the junction does not follow the germline gene, possibly because of a read error. CDR3 protein: CASTLGGPSSYNEQFF. The CDR3 region has the DNA TGCGCCAGCACCTTGGGGGGACCAAGCTCCTACAATGAGCAGTTCTTC. J is TRBJ2-1 and V is TRBV5-1; D perhaps matches TRBD2 (6 bases). The CDR3 runs to 16 residues. From germline, CDR1 is SGHRS and CDR2 YFSETQ. Drawing the rest from reference TRBV5-1 and TRBJ2-1, the complete variable domain is KAGVTQTPRYLIKTRGQQVTLSCSPISGHRSVSWYQQTPGQGLQFLFEYFSETQRNKGNFPGRFSGRQFSNSRSEMNVSTLELGDSALYLCASTLGGPSSYNEQFFGPGTRLTVL.

The chain links TRBV29-1 to TRBJ2-6, with D possibly matching TRBD1 (6 bases). V lost 3 bases and J lost 0, with 12 bases in between. CDR3 length: 16 residues. In germline, CDR1 is SQVTM, CDR2 ANQGSEA. This CDR3 reads CSVEVQGFSGANVLTF. CDR3 in DNA: TGCAGCGTTGAGGTACAGGGATTCTCTGGGGCCAACGTCCTGACTTTC.

The chain couples TRBV19 to TRBJ1-2; the D gene is possibly TRBD1 (6 bases). V dropped 0 bases and J dropped 7 bases, with 12 bases sitting between them. The germline gives CDR1 LNHDA, CDR2 SQIVND (reference sequence). The length of the CDR3 is 14 residues. The CDR3 is CASSIEQGLAGYTF. The CDR3 DNA reads TGTGCCAGTAGTATAGAGCAGGGGTTGGCTGGCTACACCTTC. The full variable domain, rest sourced from reference TRBV19 and TRBJ1-2, is DGGITQSPKYLFRKEGQNVTLSCEQNLNHDAMYWYRQDPGQGLRLIYYSQIVNDFQKGDIAEGYSVSREKKESFPLTVTSAQKNPTAFYLCASSIEQGLAGYTFGSGTRLTVV.